These 16 T cell receptor beta chains came from one sample sequenced in a study of blood T cells in healthy people across ages. PCR was performed a second time for about 7 to 11 cycles using a sample-barcoded 5' primer and a J-beta primer mix. Each CDR3 protein gets one entry after TCRdb re-called the 5' RACE reads with MiXCR. The data show over 1,300,000 distinct CDR3 sequences, with around 59% seen just once and 5.5% to 8% held by the top ten. Sequenced material: blood. The receptors originated from a man aged 18 to 29 in good health.

The V and J genes are TRBV27 and TRBJ2-1; 7 bases align to TRBD1. Germline trimming cut 6 bases from V and 6 bases from J; bases unmatched to any gene: 8. Germline CDR1 and CDR2: MNHEY and SMNVEV (reference sequence). This CDR3 comprises 14 residues. The CDR3 DNA is TGTGCCAGCAGCCGAGGACAGGCCATCAATGAGCAGTTCTTC. Translated, it gives CASSRGQAINEQFF.

The sample holds a few counts of this clonotype. The chain uses TRBV29-1 and TRBJ2-1; D might be TRBD1 or TRBD2, each matching 5 bases. Germline V gene sequence: CDR1 SQVTM, CDR2 ANQGSEA. The length of the CDR3 is 12 residues. Trimming pared 7 bases from V and 9 bases from J, leaving 16 bases between. The CDR3 DNA sequence: TGCAGCGGAACGTTTGGGGGTCTTGAGCAGTTCTTC. The encoded protein is CSGTFGGLEQFF.

The chain is built from TRBV12-3 or TRBV12-4 and TRBJ2-7, with 7 positions matching TRBD1. The CDR3 runs 15 residues. V lost 3 bases and J lost 1; bases outside the gene matches: 6. The CDR3 DNA reads as TGTGCCAGCAGTTTGACAGGGTTTGATTCCTACGAGCAGTACTTC. This translates into CASSLTGFDSYEQYF.

V usage is TRBV5-1 and J usage is TRBJ2-4; no clear D. The J call may be in error: the DNA end matches TRBJ2-7 better. This CDR3 contains 15 residues. Germline V gene lookup returns CDR1 SGHRS and CDR2 YFSETQ. In DNA form, the CDR3 reads TGCGCCAGCAGCTTGGCCCTAGGTTCTCTGGACGAGCAGTACTTC. It is translated as CASSLALGSLDEQYF.

This chain links TRBV10-3 with TRBJ1-1; D is unresolved. Germline lookup yields CDR1 ENHRY and CDR2 SYGVKD. V was clipped by 0 bases and J by 6 bases, with 17 bases between them. The CDR3 runs to 16 residues. This CDR3 is CAISESRSGSGAEAFF. The CDR3 region has the DNA TGTGCCATCAGTGAGTCTCGATCAGGTAGTGGGGCTGAAGCTTTCTTT.

V is TRBV20-1 and J is TRBJ2-5; 9 nucleotides match TRBD2. Near its end, the DNA agrees better with TRBJ2-7, so the J call may be wrong. Germline V gene lookup returns CDR1 DFQATT and CDR2 SNEGSKA (reference sequence). The CDR3 covers 14 residues. The CDR3 here is CSARGGLAPYEQYF. DNA for the CDR3: TGCAGTGCTAGAGGGGGACTAGCTCCCTACGAGCAGTACTTC.

This clonotype was seen only once. The rearrangement uses TRBV4-2 and TRBJ2-3; 8 bases map to TRBD2. Germline loops: CDR1 LGHNA, CDR2 YNFKEQ. This CDR3 is built from 19 residues. The V and J ends lost 1 base and 1 base, in that order; junction bases with no gene match: 13. CDR3 protein: CASSQVATGGPGGTDTQYF. The CDR3 bases are TGTGCCAGCAGCCAAGTCGCGACGGGAGGGCCGGGTGGCACAGATACGCAGTATTTT.

This chain uses TRBV29-1 with TRBJ1-2, with 11 bases lining up with TRBD1. The length of the CDR3 is 12 residues. Germline CDR1 SQVTM, CDR2 ANQGSEA. Trimming took 7 bases from V and 6 from J; bases not matched to a gene: 4. The CDR3 DNA follows: TGCAGCGCCTGGACAGGGGGCGATGGCTACACCTTC. Translated: CSAWTGGDGYTF. Variable domain in full (rest from reference TRBV29-1 and TRBJ1-2): SAVISQKPSRDICQRGTSLTIQCQVDSQVTMMFWYRQQPGQSLTLIATANQGSEATYESGFVIDKFPISRPNLTFSTLTVSNMSPEDSSIYLCSAWTGGDGYTFGSGTRLTVV.

This clonotype appeared a few times. The rearrangement links TRBV25-1 to TRBJ2-5; D possibly uses TRBD1 or TRBD2 (7 bases each). This CDR3 spans 15 amino acids. Per germline, CDR1 MGHDK and CDR2 SYGVNS. V dropped 2 bases and J dropped 4 bases, with 14 bases sitting between them. In DNA, the CDR3 is TGTGCCAGCAGTGAAGGGGGCAGGGGGGGAGAGACCCAGTACTTC. Protein sequence: CASSEGGRGGETQYF.

The chain recombines TRBV7-2 with TRBJ2-7, with D perhaps matching TRBD1 (6 bases). Trimming took 4 bases from V and 2 from J, leaving 15 bases between them. Germline V gene lookup returns CDR1 SGHTA and CDR2 FQGNSA. This CDR3 is 15 amino acids long. The CDR3, as DNA: TGTGCCAGCAGCTACTTGGGGGCCTACCCCTACGAGCAGTACTTC. Translating it yields CASSYLGAYPYEQYF.

The chain is built from TRBV4-1 and TRBJ2-3; either TRBD1 or TRBD2 may supply D (5 bases each). Germline assignment: CDR1 MGHRA and CDR2 YSYEKL. The length of the CDR3 is 13 residues. V was pared by 1 base and J by 6 bases, with 8 bases between. The CDR3 DNA reads as TGCGCCAGCAGCCAAGTGTGGGGGGATACGCAGTATTTT. As protein: CASSQVWGDTQYF.

The chain combines TRBV6-5 with TRBJ1-5; D might be TRBD1 (6 bases). The CDR3 has 14 amino acids. From germline, CDR1 is MNHEY and CDR2 SVGAGI. The V end lost 4 bases, the J end lost 6 bases, and 13 bases lay between the germline ends. CDR3 protein: CASSWGGRSQPQHF. CDR3 DNA: TGTGCCAGCAGTTGGGGGGGCCGTTCTCAGCCCCAGCATTTT.

This clonotype was observed a handful of times. J is TRBJ1-2 and V is TRBV3-1; D gene uncertain. V was clipped by 0 bases and J by 6 bases, with 14 bases between them. The CDR3 is 15 residues long. Germline CDR1 LGHDT, CDR2 YNNKEL (reference sequence). CDR3 nucleotide sequence: TGTGCCAGCAGCCAAGATCCCTTTGTTAGGAATGGCTACACCTTC. Its translation is CASSQDPFVRNGYTF. Complete variable domain (other parts from reference TRBV3-1 and TRBJ1-2): DTAVSQTPKYLVTQMGNDKSIKCEQNLGHDTMYWYKQDSKKFLKIMFSYNNKELIINETVPNRFSPKSPDKAHLNLHINSLELGDSAVYFCASSQDPFVRNGYTFGSGTRLTVV.

This clonotype occurred a few times. The rearrangement uses TRBV29-1 and TRBJ2-6; D remains unclear. Trimming cost V 6 bases and J 0 bases, with 6 bases left between them. CDR3 size: 13 residues. CDR1 SQVTM and CDR2 ANQGSEA come from the germline V gene. CDR3 protein: CSVRASGANVLTF. The DNA for the CDR3 is TGCAGCGTCCGAGCCTCTGGGGCCAACGTCCTGACTTTC.

This sequence joins TRBV2 and TRBJ2-5; D is uncertain. The J call could be wrong; TRBJ2-7 is a better fit for the DNA end. This CDR3 region has 16 residues. Germline V gene sequence: CDR1 SNHLY, CDR2 FYNNEI. The CDR3 reads CASSETPMVKVDEQYF. As DNA, the CDR3 is TGTGCCAGCAGTGAAACCCCTATGGTAAAGGTCGACGAGCAGTACTTC.

The table lists this clonotype with many counts. The CDR3 spells CASSPPDSNRNYGYTF. CDR3 coding DNA: TGTGCCAGCAGCCCCCCGGACAGCAATAGGAACTATGGCTACACCTTC. The rearrangement links TRBV3-1 to TRBJ1-2; TRBD1 might be the D (6 bases). The CDR3 totals 16 residues. V was shortened by 4 bases and J by 2 bases, with 17 bases between the two germline ends. The V gene's germline CDR1 is LGHDT and CDR2 YNNKEL (reference sequence).